The 22 T cell receptor beta chains reported below all come from one sample, sequenced in a study of beta chain features in type 1 diabetes. Expressed TCRB transcripts were sequenced because the isolated RNA had all been reverse transcribed beforehand. TCRdb's table, derived via immunoSEQ multiplex PCR, lists solely in-frame clones and lacks some. The sample lists 300,000 or so clones, about a tenth occurring once. Points from the study as a whole: There was a moderate but significant shortening of TCRB CDR3s in all four CD4+ subsets of Type 1 diabetes patients.

These receptors' targets are unknown. The sequenced sample consisted of central memory CD4+ T cells from blood. These receptors were obtained from a man younger than 45 with type 1 diabetes.

The chain joins TRBV5-4 to TRBJ2-5; the D gene is possibly TRBD2 (5 bases). Germline V gene lookup returns CDR1 SGHNT and CDR2 YYREEE (reference sequence). There are 14 residues in the CDR3. V was clipped by 0 bases and J by 3 bases, with 9 bases between them. The CDR3 spells CASSLGERKETQYF. The CDR3 bases are TGTGCCAGCAGCTTGGGGGAGCGCAAAGAGACCCAGTACTTC. The entire variable domain, with the rest obtained from reference TRBV5-4 and TRBJ2-5, is as follows: ETGVTQSPTHLIKTRGQQVTLRCSSQSGHNTVSWYQQALGQGPQFIFQYYREEENGRGNFPPRFSGLQFPNYSSELNVNALELDDSALYLCASSLGERKETQYFGPGTRLLVL.

The V gene is TRBV11-1, the J gene TRBJ2-4; 11 bases align to TRBD1. J was trimmed by 8 bases and V by 5 bases; bases with no gene match: 8. Germline values: CDR1 SGHAT, CDR2 FQDESV (reference sequence). This CDR3 is 15 amino acids long. The CDR3 DNA is TGTGCCAGCAGCCCCCGGGACAGGGGGTCGGACATTCAGTACTTC. This sequence encodes CASSPRDRGSDIQYF.

The rearrangement uses TRBV14 and TRBJ1-1, with 9 bases that match TRBD1. This CDR3 has 14 residues. The V and J ends lost 5 bases and 3 bases, in that order; junction bases with no gene match: 4. Germline V gene lookup returns CDR1 SGHDN and CDR2 FVKESK. This CDR3 reads CASSTGTGHTEAFF. The CDR3 coding sequence is TGTGCCAGCAGCACCGGGACAGGGCACACTGAAGCTTTCTTT.

J is TRBJ2-3 and V is TRBV10-1; TRBD1 matches 8 bases. CDR3 length: 14 residues. Germline assignment: CDR1 WNHNN and CDR2 SYGVQD (reference sequence). Germline trimming cut 3 bases from V and 6 bases from J; bases unmatched to any gene: 5. The CDR3 DNA is TGCGCCAGCAGTGAACGGCAGGGGGCCGATACGCAGTATTTT. Its protein product is CASSERQGADTQYF.

This clone has more than one count but fewer than ten. V gene TRBV11-2 combines with J gene TRBJ2-5; TRBD1 agrees at 8 bases. The J call may be incorrect, as the DNA end agrees better with TRBJ2-7. CDR1 and CDR2 (germline): SGHAT, FQNNGV. The CDR3 is made up of 15 amino acids. Here the CDR3 DNA reads TGTGCCAGCAGCTTAGCTGGCGGACAGGGCCACGAGCAGTACTTC. It encodes CASSLAGGQGHEQYF.

This chain connects TRBV19 to TRBJ1-1; D is perhaps TRBD1 (5 bases). The length of the CDR3 is 13 residues. CDR1 is LNHDA, CDR2 SQIVND, per germline (reference sequence). V lost 3 bases and J lost 6, with 11 bases in between. In DNA, the CDR3 is TGTGCCAGTAGTATTGCCAGGGCTGCTGAAGCTTTCTTT. It codes for CASSIARAAEAFF.

The chain recombines TRBV7-8 with TRBJ2-5, with D unclear. The length of the CDR3 is 13 residues. Looked up from germline, CDR1 is SGHVS and CDR2 is FQNEAQ. Trimming pared 3 bases from V and 1 base from J, leaving 6 bases between. The CDR3 DNA reads as TGTGCCAGCAGCTTCAAGGTCCAAGAGACCCAGTACTTC. It codes for CASSFKVQETQYF. Based on the CDR3 plus reference TRBV7-8 and TRBJ2-5, the full variable domain is GAGVSQSPRYKVAKRGQDVALRCDPISGHVSLFWYQQALGQGPEFLTYFQNEAQLDKSGLPSDRFFAERPEGSVSTLKIQRTQQEDSAVYLCASSFKVQETQYFGPGTRLLVL.

The chain joins TRBV5-1 to TRBJ2-1; TRBD2 agrees at 7 bases. This CDR3 contains 19 residues. V lost 0 bases to trimming and J lost 2 bases; unmatched junction nucleotides: 14. Germline V gene data show CDR1 as SGHRS and CDR2 as YFSETQ. The CDR3 sequence is CASSLEPFVLAAAYNEQFF. Written as DNA, the CDR3 is TGCGCCAGCAGCTTGGAGCCGTTCGTGCTAGCGGCGGCCTACAATGAGCAGTTCTTC.

In this sample, this clone turned up a few times. The sample has other DNA sequences that encode this CDR3 too. V usage is TRBV30 and J usage is TRBJ2-5; 12 bases line up with TRBD2. Germline CDR1 GTSNPN, CDR2 SVGIG (reference sequence). The CDR3 sequence is 14 residues long. V shed 4 bases, J shed 5 bases, and the junction held 5 bases outside the gene matches. The CDR3 spells CAWTSGGAEETQYF. DNA of the CDR3: TGTGCCTGGACTAGCGGGGGGGCTGAGGAGACCCAGTACTTC.

The genes are TRBV7-2 and TRBJ1-4, with TRBD1 matching 9 bases. Trimming took 4 bases from V and 8 from J; bases not matched to a gene: 5. This CDR3 contains 14 residues. Germline V gives CDR1 SGHTA, CDR2 FQGNSA. The CDR3 nucleotides read TGTGCCAGCAGCTCACAGGGGGCCGAGGAAAAACTGTTTTTT. Amino acids: CASSSQGAEEKLFF.

The V call is TRBV18, the J call TRBJ1-5; TRBD1 aligns across 9 bases. V lost 4 bases and J lost 4; bases outside the gene matches: 8. Germline V gives CDR1 KGHSH, CDR2 LQKENI. The CDR3 has 16 residues. DNA for the CDR3: TGTGCCAGCTCACTGGGACAGGGTTTCGGTAATCAGCCCCAGCATTTT. Protein: CASSLGQGFGNQPQHF.

This clone was counted at least ten times. This sample includes further DNA sequences coding for the same CDR3. The J gene is TRBJ1-4, the V gene TRBV5-1, with D unclear. The CDR3 extends over 15 amino acids. V shed 0 bases and J shed 5 bases, with 11 bases lying between them. Germline CDR1 and CDR2: SGHRS and YFSETQ. The CDR3 DNA follows: TGCGCCAGCAGCTTGGCCGGAACGGGGAATGAAAAACTGTTTTTT. Residues: CASSLAGTGNEKLFF. The full variable domain, rest sourced from reference TRBV5-1 and TRBJ1-4, is KAGVTQTPRYLIKTRGQQVTLSCSPISGHRSVSWYQQTPGQGLQFLFEYFSETQRNKGNFPGRFSGRQFSNSRSEMNVSTLELGDSALYLCASSLAGTGNEKLFFGSGTQLSVL.

This clone was found a few times. This chain links TRBV7-9 with TRBJ2-1, with 12 bases aligning to TRBD2. Looked up from germline, CDR1 is SEHNR and CDR2 is FQNEAQ (reference sequence). This CDR3 is 15 amino acids long. Trimming took 5 bases from V and 8 from J; bases not matched to a gene: 7. The CDR3 loop reads CASSRASGGAHEQFF. CDR3 DNA: TGTGCCAGCAGCCGCGCTAGCGGGGGGGCCCATGAGCAGTTCTTC.

The chain combines TRBV18 with TRBJ1-3; no clear D gene. Trimming removed 2 bases at V and 3 bases at J, with 5 bases between. CDR3 size: 13 residues. Germline CDR1 reads KGHSH; CDR2 reads LQKENI. CDR3 in amino acids: CASSPGDGNTIYF. CDR3 in DNA: TGTGCCAGCTCACCAGGGGATGGAAACACCATATATTTT. Full variable domain (outside the CDR3, taken from reference TRBV18 and TRBJ1-3): NAGVMQNPRHLVRRRGQEARLRCSPMKGHSHVYWYRQLPEEGLKFMVYLQKENIIDESGMPKERFSAEFPKEGPSILRIQQVVRGDSAAYFCASSPGDGNTIYFGEGSWLTVV.

The V and J genes are TRBV5-6 and TRBJ2-5, with 11 bases fitting TRBD2. The CDR3 is 19 amino acids. The junction had 16 bases not matched to a gene; V was cut back by 1 base and J by 5 bases. Per the germline V gene, CDR1 is SGHDT and CDR2 is YYEEEE. The CDR3 DNA reads as TGTGCCAGCAGCTTGCGGTATTCGACTAGCGGGGTAGCGCGGGAGACCCAGTACTTC. Protein: CASSLRYSTSGVARETQYF.

This chain connects TRBV30 to TRBJ1-5; 7 bases map to TRBD1. Germline V gives CDR1 GTSNPN, CDR2 SVGIG (reference sequence). CDR3 size: 13 residues. After removal of 5 bases from V and 4 bases from J, the junction contained 5 bases not matched to a gene. In nucleotides, the CDR3 is TGTGCCTGGGCTTCAGGGGGAAATCAGCCCCAGCATTTT. It codes for CAWASGGNQPQHF.

This clone came up a few times. The gene calls are TRBV7-2 and TRBJ1-1; perhaps TRBD1 as D (6 bases). Germline loops: CDR1 SGHTA, CDR2 FQGNSA. Between the trimmed V and J ends, which lost 5 bases and 5 bases, there was a span of 12 bases. The CDR3 is made up of 13 amino acids. CDR3 region: CASSRQDRTEAFF. CDR3 DNA: TGTGCCAGCAGCCGACAGGACAGAACTGAAGCTTTCTTT.

This clone was observed a handful of times. This chain connects TRBV30 to TRBJ2-3; 8 bases are shared with TRBD2. From germline, CDR1 is GTSNPN and CDR2 SVGIG (reference sequence). This CDR3 region has 16 residues. With 4 bases clipped from V and 6 bases from J, the junction kept 15 bases outside the gene matches. The CDR3 spells CAWTLGTSGGGDTQYF. CDR3 nucleotides: TGTGCCTGGACGTTAGGAACTAGCGGAGGTGGGGATACGCAGTATTTT.

This clone was seen ten or more times. V and J are TRBV29-1 and TRBJ1-5; D is perhaps TRBD1 (6 bases). Germline CDR1 and CDR2: SQVTM and ANQGSEA. Deletions cut 6 bases from V and 3 bases from J, with 15 bases between. CDR3 length: 14 residues. CDR3 loop: CSVKKGGDNQPQHF. CDR3 nucleotides: TGCAGCGTAAAGAAGGGGGGAGACAATCAGCCCCAGCATTTT.

This clone was picked up a small number of times. The chain employs TRBV5-5 and TRBJ2-1; a possible D gene is TRBD1 (5 bases). The V end lost 1 base, the J end lost 4 bases, and 12 bases lay between the germline ends. There are 15 residues in the CDR3. Per germline, CDR1 SGHKS and CDR2 YYEKEE (reference sequence). The CDR3 reads CASSLIAGRYNEQFF. CDR3 nucleotide sequence: TGTGCCAGCAGCTTGATTGCAGGGCGGTACAATGAGCAGTTCTTC.

J is TRBJ1-1 and V is TRBV9; no clear D. Germline assignment: CDR1 SGDLS and CDR2 YYNGEE. This CDR3 region has 13 residues. V lost 0 bases and J lost 8, with 11 bases in between. CDR3 protein: CASSVDVGEEAFF. CDR3 bases: TGTGCCAGCAGCGTAGATGTGGGAGAGGAAGCTTTCTTT.

In its sample, this clone was seen a few times. The rearrangement uses TRBV5-1 and TRBJ1-1, with 7 nucleotides matching TRBD1. With 6 bases clipped from V and 0 bases from J, the junction kept 8 bases outside the gene matches. The CDR3 consists of 15 residues. Per the germline V gene, CDR1 is SGHRS and CDR2 is YFSETQ. The DNA of the CDR3 is TGCGCCAGCAAGGGACAGTCCAACATGAACACTGAAGCTTTCTTT. Residues: CASKGQSNMNTEAFF.